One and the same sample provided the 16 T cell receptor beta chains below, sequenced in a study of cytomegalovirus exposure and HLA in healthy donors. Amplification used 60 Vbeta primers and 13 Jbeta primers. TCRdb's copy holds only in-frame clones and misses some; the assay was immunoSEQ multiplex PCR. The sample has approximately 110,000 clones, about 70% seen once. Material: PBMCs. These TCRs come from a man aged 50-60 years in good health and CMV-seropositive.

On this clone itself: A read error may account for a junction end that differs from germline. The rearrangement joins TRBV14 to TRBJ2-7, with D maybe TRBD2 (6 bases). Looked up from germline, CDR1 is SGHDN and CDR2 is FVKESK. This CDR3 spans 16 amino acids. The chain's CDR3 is CASSPGVGWNSSEQYF. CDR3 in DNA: TGTGCCAGCAGCCCGGGAGTGGGGTGGAACTCCTCCGAGCAGTACTTC.

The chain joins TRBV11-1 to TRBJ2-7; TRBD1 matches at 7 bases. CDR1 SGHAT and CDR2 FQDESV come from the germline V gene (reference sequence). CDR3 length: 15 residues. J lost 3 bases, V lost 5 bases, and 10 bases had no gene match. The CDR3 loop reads CASSLLPGQSYEQYF. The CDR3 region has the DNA TGTGCCAGCAGCCTACTTCCGGGACAGAGCTACGAGCAGTACTTC. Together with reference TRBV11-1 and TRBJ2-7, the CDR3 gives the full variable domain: EAEVAQSPRYKITEKSQAVAFWCDPISGHATLYWYRQILGQGPELLVQFQDESVVDDSQLPKDRFSAERLKGVDSTLKIQPAELGDSAMYLCASSLLPGQSYEQYFGPGTRLTVT.

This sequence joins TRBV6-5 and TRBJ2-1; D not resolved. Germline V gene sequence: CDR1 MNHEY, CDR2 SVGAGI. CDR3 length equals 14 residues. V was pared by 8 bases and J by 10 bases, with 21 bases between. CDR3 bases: TGTGCCAGCCGCTCCTCCGGGTCTAAAAAAGAGCAGTTCTTC. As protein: CASRSSGSKKEQFF.

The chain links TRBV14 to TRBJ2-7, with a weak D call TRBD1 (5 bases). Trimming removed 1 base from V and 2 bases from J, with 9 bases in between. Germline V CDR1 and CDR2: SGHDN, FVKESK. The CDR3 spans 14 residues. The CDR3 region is CASSQASRAYEQYF. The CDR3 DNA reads TGTGCCAGCAGCCAAGCGAGCAGGGCCTACGAGCAGTACTTC.

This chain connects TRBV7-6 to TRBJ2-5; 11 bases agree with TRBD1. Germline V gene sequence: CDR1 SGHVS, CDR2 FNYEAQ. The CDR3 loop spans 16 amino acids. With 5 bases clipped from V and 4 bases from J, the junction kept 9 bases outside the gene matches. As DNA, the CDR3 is TGTGCCAGCAGCCCCCGGACAGGGGGCGGGGGAGAGACCCAGTACTTC. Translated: CASSPRTGGGGETQYF.

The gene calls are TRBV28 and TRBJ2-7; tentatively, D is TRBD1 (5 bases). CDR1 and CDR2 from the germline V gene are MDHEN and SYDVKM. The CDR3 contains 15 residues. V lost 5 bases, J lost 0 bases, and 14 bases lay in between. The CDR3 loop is CASSLGAGNSYEQYF. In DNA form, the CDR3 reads TGTGCCAGCAGTCTAGGGGCAGGGAACTCCTACGAGCAGTACTTC.

The CDR3: CATSRGTGTDTQYF. In DNA, the CDR3 is TGTGCCACCAGCAGAGGTACGGGGACAGATACGCAGTATTTT. The J gene is TRBJ2-3, the V gene TRBV15, with D perhaps TRBD2 (5 bases). Trimming cost V 1 base and J 3 bases, with 8 bases left between them. CDR1 is LNHNV and CDR2 is YYDKDF in the germline V gene (reference sequence). The CDR3 is 14 amino acids.

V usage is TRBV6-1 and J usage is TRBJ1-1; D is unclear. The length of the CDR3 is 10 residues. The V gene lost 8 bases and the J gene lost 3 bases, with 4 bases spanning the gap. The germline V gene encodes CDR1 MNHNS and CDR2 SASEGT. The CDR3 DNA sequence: TGTGCCAGCCGGTACACTGAAGCTTTCTTT. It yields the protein CASRYTEAFF.

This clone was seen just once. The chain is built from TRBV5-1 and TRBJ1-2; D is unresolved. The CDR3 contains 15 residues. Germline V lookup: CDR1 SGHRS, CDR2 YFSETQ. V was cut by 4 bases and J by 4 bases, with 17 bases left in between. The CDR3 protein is CASSLADGELYGYTF. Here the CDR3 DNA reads TGCGCCAGCAGCCTAGCCGACGGAGAACTCTATGGCTACACCTTC. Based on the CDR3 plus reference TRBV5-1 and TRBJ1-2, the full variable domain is KAGVTQTPRYLIKTRGQQVTLSCSPISGHRSVSWYQQTPGQGLQFLFEYFSETQRNKGNFPGRFSGRQFSNSRSEMNVSTLELGDSALYLCASSLADGELYGYTFGSGTRLTVV.

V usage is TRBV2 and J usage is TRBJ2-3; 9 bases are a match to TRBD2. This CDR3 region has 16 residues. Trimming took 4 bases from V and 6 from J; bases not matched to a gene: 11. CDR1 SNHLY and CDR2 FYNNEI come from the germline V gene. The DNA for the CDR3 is TGTGCCAGCAGTGGGGTGGGTAGCGGGAGATCTGATACGCAGTATTTT. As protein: CASSGVGSGRSDTQYF.

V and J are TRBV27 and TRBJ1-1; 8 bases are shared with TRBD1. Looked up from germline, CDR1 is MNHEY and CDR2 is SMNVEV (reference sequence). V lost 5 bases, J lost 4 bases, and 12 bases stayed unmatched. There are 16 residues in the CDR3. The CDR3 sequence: CASSPVAIQGGTEAFF. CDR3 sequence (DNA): TGTGCCAGCAGTCCAGTGGCCATACAGGGGGGCACTGAAGCTTTCTTT.

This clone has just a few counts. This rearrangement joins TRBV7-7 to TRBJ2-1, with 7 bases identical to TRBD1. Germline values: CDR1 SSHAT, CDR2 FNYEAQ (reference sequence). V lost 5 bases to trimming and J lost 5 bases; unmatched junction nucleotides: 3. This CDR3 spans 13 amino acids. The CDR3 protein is CASSPGTDNEQFF. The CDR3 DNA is TGTGCCAGCAGCCCCGGGACAGACAATGAGCAGTTCTTC.

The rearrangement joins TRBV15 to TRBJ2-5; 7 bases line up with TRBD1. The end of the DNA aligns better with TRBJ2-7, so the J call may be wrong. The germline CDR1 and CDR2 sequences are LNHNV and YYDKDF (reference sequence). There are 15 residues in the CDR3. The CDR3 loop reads CATSRRQGAAYEQYF. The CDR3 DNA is TGTGCCACCAGCAGGCGACAGGGTGCGGCGTACGAGCAGTACTTC.

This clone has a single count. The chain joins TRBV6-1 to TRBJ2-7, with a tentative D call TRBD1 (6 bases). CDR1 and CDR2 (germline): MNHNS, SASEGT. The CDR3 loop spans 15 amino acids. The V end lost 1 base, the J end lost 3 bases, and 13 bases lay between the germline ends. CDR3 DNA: TGTGCCAGCAGTGAAGGCGTGGCAGGGGACTACGAGCAGTACTTC. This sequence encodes CASSEGVAGDYEQYF.

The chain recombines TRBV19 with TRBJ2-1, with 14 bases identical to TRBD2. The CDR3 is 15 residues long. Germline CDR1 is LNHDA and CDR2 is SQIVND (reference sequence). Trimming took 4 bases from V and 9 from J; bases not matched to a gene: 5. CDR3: CASSTGLAGAVEQFF. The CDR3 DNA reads TGTGCCAGTAGTACGGGACTAGCGGGAGCGGTTGAGCAGTTCTTC. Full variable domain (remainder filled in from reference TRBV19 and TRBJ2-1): DGGITQSPKYLFRKEGQNVTLSCEQNLNHDAMYWYRQDPGQGLRLIYYSQIVNDFQKGDIAEGYSVSREKKESFPLTVTSAQKNPTAFYLCASSTGLAGAVEQFFGPGTRLTVL.

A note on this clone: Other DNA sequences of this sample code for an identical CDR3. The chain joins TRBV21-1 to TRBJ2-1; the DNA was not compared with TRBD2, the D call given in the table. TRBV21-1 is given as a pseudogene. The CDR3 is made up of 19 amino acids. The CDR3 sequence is CASSKEALAGGPPYNEQFF. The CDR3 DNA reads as TGTGCCAGCAGCAAAGAAGCCCTAGCGGGGGGGCCCCCCTACAATGAGCAGTTCTTC.